Shown below are 24 T cell receptor beta chains from a single sample sequenced in a study of T cell responses to AZD1222 COVID-19 vaccine. The repertoire was sequenced with immunoSEQ multiplex PCR; TCRdb's copy has only in-frame clones and lacks some. Of about 100,000 clones listed, roughly 91% are singletons. The sample in question was peripheral blood, obtained on day 0 of AZD1222 vaccination. The receptors come from an adult in good health.

The chain employs TRBV5-1 and TRBJ2-7; the match to TRBD2 covers 9 bases. The germline V gene has CDR1 SGHRS and CDR2 YFSETQ. The junction had 4 bases not matched to a gene; V was cut back by 0 bases and J by 3 bases. The CDR3 is 15 residues long. The CDR3: CASSLVVTSGYEQYF. The CDR3 DNA is TGCGCCAGCAGCTTGGTTGTGACTAGCGGCTACGAGCAGTACTTC.

The V gene is TRBV5-1, the J gene TRBJ2-1, with TRBD1 as a possible D gene (6 bases). Germline CDR1 reads SGHRS; CDR2 reads YFSETQ. This CDR3 is built from 15 residues. V gave up 4 bases and J gave up 7 bases, with 18 bases separating them. CDR3 region: CASSAGATMGNEQFF. CDR3 bases: TGCGCCAGCAGCGCAGGGGCCACAATGGGGAATGAGCAGTTCTTC. Supplemented by reference TRBV5-1 and TRBJ2-1, the full variable domain reads KAGVTQTPRYLIKTRGQQVTLSCSPISGHRSVSWYQQTPGQGLQFLFEYFSETQRNKGNFPGRFSGRQFSNSRSEMNVSTLELGDSALYLCASSAGATMGNEQFFGPGTRLTVL.

The chain recombines TRBV28 with TRBJ2-3, with 10 bases fitting TRBD2. From germline, CDR1 is MDHEN and CDR2 SYDVKM. The CDR3 is 18 residues long. V was clipped by 4 bases and J by 6 bases; unmatched bases: 16. CDR3 protein: CASSSLQSGRAPADTQYF. CDR3 sequence (DNA): TGTGCCAGCAGTTCCCTTCAAAGCGGGAGGGCCCCAGCGGATACGCAGTATTTT.

The chain has TRBV2 and TRBJ1-4, with TRBD1 as a possible D gene (6 bases). The CDR3 is 14 residues long. The ends were cut back, 1 base at V and 5 bases at J, with 8 bases in the middle. CDR1 and CDR2 from the germline V gene are SNHLY and FYNNEI. In DNA, the CDR3 is TGTGCCAGCAGTGAAGGGACAGTCAATGAAAAACTGTTTTTT. Translated, it gives CASSEGTVNEKLFF.

The V and J genes are TRBV12-2 and TRBJ1-1. TRBV12-2 is a documented pseudogene. This CDR3 region has 15 residues. This CDR3 reads CASRVLCQSNTEAFF. Written as DNA, the CDR3 is TGTGCAAGTCGCGTATTATGTCAATCGAACACTGAAGCTTTCTTT.

The chain links TRBV5-1 to TRBJ2-2; TRBD1 agrees at 12 bases. In germline, CDR1 is SGHRS, CDR2 YFSETQ. Trimming removed 4 bases from V and 4 bases from J; junction bases left unmatched: 5. The CDR3 covers 16 residues. The CDR3 region is CASSQGQGAGTGELFF. The CDR3 region has the DNA TGCGCCAGCAGCCAGGGACAGGGGGCCGGCACCGGGGAGCTGTTTTTT.

The chain joins TRBV5-1 to TRBJ2-2; D possibly corresponds to TRBD1 (6 bases). CDR3 length: 16 amino acids. V was pared by 5 bases and J by 2 bases, with 16 bases between. Germline CDR1 SGHRS, CDR2 YFSETQ. CDR3 residues: CASSSIPGVNTGELFF. DNA for the CDR3: TGCGCCAGCAGTTCTATCCCAGGGGTCAACACCGGGGAGCTGTTTTTT.

The rearrangement uses TRBV7-9 and TRBJ2-3, with D possibly being TRBD2 (6 bases). The germline V and J ends were trimmed by 1 base and 2 bases, with 16 bases remaining between them. This CDR3 is built from 17 residues. Germline V lookup: CDR1 SEHNR, CDR2 FQNEAQ (reference sequence). The CDR3 nucleotides read TGTGCCAGCAGCTTAGGCCATCTAGCGACTCACACAGATACGCAGTATTTT. Encoded protein: CASSLGHLATHTDTQYF.

The chain is built from TRBV4-1 and TRBJ2-1; the D gene is possibly TRBD1 (6 bases). CDR1 and CDR2 (germline): MGHRA, YSYEKL. The V end lost 4 bases, the J end lost 7 bases, and 20 bases lay between the germline ends. The CDR3 is 16 residues long. The CDR3: CASSPLGQGRRNEQFF. DNA of the CDR3: TGCGCCAGCAGCCCCCTAGGGCAGGGGAGAAGGAATGAGCAGTTCTTC.

CDR3: CATSASGYQETQYF. The CDR3 DNA reads as TGTGCCACCAGTGCCTCTGGGTATCAGGAGACCCAGTACTTC. The J gene is TRBJ2-5, the V gene TRBV24-1; no clear D. The CDR3 contains 14 residues. Per the germline V gene, CDR1 is KGHDR and CDR2 is SFDVKD. V shed 5 bases and J shed 5 bases, with 14 bases lying between them.

The chain couples TRBV3-1 (or the pseudogene TRBV3-2) to TRBJ1-2, with D possibly matching TRBD1 (6 bases). V lost 3 bases, J lost 8 bases, and 19 bases lay in between. Germline-derived CDR1 and CDR2 are LGHDT and YNNKEL (reference sequence). This CDR3 comprises 15 residues. The CDR3 nucleotides read TGTGCCAGCAGCCAGCAGGACAGTGGAGTTGAAGGCTACACCTTC. This codes for CASSQQDSGVEGYTF.

The chain has TRBV21-1 and TRBJ2-4; the table's D call of TRBD1 was not tested on the DNA. TRBV21-1 is a pseudogene segment. The CDR3 loop spans 17 amino acids. In nucleotides, the CDR3 is TGTGCCAGCAGCAAAGGTATAGGGGGCTATCACAAAAACATTCAGTACTTC. Its protein product is CASSKGIGGYHKNIQYF.

The chain has TRBV27 and TRBJ2-7; D gene ambiguous. Trimming cost V 3 bases and J 2 bases, with 11 bases left between them. The CDR3 is 14 residues long. From germline, CDR1 is MNHEY and CDR2 SMNVEV (reference sequence). The DNA of the CDR3 is TGTGCCAGCAGTTTCAGTATTAGACCCTACGAGCAGTACTTC. It is translated as CASSFSIRPYEQYF.

The rearrangement joins TRBV5-1 to TRBJ2-4, with 10 bases lining up with TRBD2. CDR1 SGHRS and CDR2 YFSETQ come from the germline V gene. The length of the CDR3 is 16 residues. The V segment lost 3 bases and the J segment 8 bases; nucleotides outside the gene matches: 11. DNA of the CDR3: TGCGCCAGCAGCTGGGAAAGAGCGGGAGGGCCTTACATTCAGTACTTC. Protein sequence: CASSWERAGGPYIQYF.

The chain links TRBV6-4 to TRBJ1-5; D is unresolved. Trimming shortened V by 4 bases and J by 9 bases, and 13 bases separated the two germline ends. The CDR3 is made up of 13 amino acids. CDR1 and CDR2 from the germline V gene are MRHNA and SNTAGT. The CDR3 reads CASSAFSHSPQHF. For the CDR3, the DNA is TGTGCCAGCAGTGCCTTTAGTCATTCGCCCCAGCATTTT.

J is TRBJ1-2 and V is TRBV6-1; 7 positions match TRBD1. The germline CDR1 and CDR2 sequences are MNHNS and SASEGT. The ends lost 0 bases at V and 12 bases at J; junction bases unmatched: 13. The CDR3 loop spans 15 amino acids. CDR3 bases: TGTGCCAGCAGTGAAGCGCCCCTCGGGGACAGCCGGGACACCTTC. Translation gives CASSEAPLGDSRDTF.

The V call is TRBV6-5, the J call TRBJ2-1; no clear D. The V gene lost 5 bases and the J gene lost 3 bases, with 11 bases spanning the gap. The CDR3 sequence is 14 residues long. In germline, CDR1 is MNHEY, CDR2 SVGAGI. The CDR3 bases are TGTGCCAGCAGTCCAAGTCACGACTACAATGAGCAGTTCTTC. It encodes CASSPSHDYNEQFF.

The chain uses TRBV2 and TRBJ2-1; D is possibly TRBD2 (6 bases). V was shortened by 7 bases and J by 14 bases, with 18 bases between the two germline ends. Germline V gene sequence: CDR1 SNHLY, CDR2 FYNNEI. This CDR3 contains 12 residues. The CDR3 coding sequence is TGTGCCAGCAAGCTCCCGCCCAGGGAGGAGTTCTTC. Its protein is CASKLPPREEFF.

The chain has TRBV5-4 and TRBJ2-5, with 10 bases that match TRBD1. The CDR3 is 16 residues long. Trimming at V came to 0 bases and at J to 5 bases, leaving 7 bases not matched to a gene. Germline V gene sequence: CDR1 SGHNT, CDR2 YYREEE (reference sequence). CDR3 in DNA: TGTGCCAGCAGCTTGGGACAGGGGGCGGTTTCGGAGACCCAGTACTTC. This codes for CASSLGQGAVSETQYF.

This chain uses TRBV3-1 (or the pseudogene TRBV3-2) with TRBJ2-3; 8 bases are a match to TRBD2. CDR3 length equals 14 residues. Trimming cost V 6 bases and J 6 bases; bases outside gene matches: 8. CDR1 is LGHDT and CDR2 is YNNKEL in the germline V gene (reference sequence). The CDR3 loop is CASSRGGASDTQYF. The CDR3 DNA follows: TGTGCCAGCAGTCGGGGGGGCGCTAGCGATACGCAGTATTTT.

The chain employs TRBV5-4 and TRBJ1-6, with D perhaps TRBD1 (6 bases). V lost 0 bases, J lost 7 bases, and 11 bases lay in between. The CDR3 consists of 15 residues. Germline V gives CDR1 SGHNT, CDR2 YYREEE (reference sequence). The CDR3 nucleotides are TGTGCCAGCAGCTTGGCCACAGGGATAAATTCACCCCTCCACTTT. As protein: CASSLATGINSPLHF.

The chain employs TRBV19 and TRBJ2-1; perhaps TRBD2 as D (5 bases). There are 14 residues in the CDR3. Germline values: CDR1 LNHDA, CDR2 SQIVND (reference sequence). The ends were cut back, 5 bases at V and 1 base at J, with 9 bases in the middle. The CDR3 DNA sequence: TGTGCCAGTAGTCTGGGAGTTTCCTACAATGAGCAGTTCTTC. It specifies CASSLGVSYNEQFF.

This clone was detected once. This chain joins TRBV5-4 and TRBJ1-1, with unresolved D. There are 15 residues in the CDR3. Germline V gives CDR1 SGHNT, CDR2 YYREEE (reference sequence). V was shortened by 7 bases and J by 0 bases, with 16 bases between the two germline ends. The CDR3 protein is CASSKGSPMNTEAFF. In DNA form, the CDR3 reads TGTGCCAGCTCCAAGGGCAGCCCCATGAACACTGAAGCTTTCTTT.

V gene TRBV7-9 combines with J gene TRBJ2-3, with unresolved D. CDR1 and CDR2 from the germline V gene are SEHNR and FQNEAQ (reference sequence). There are 16 residues in the CDR3. V shed 1 base and J shed 2 bases, with 13 bases lying between them. The chain's CDR3 is CASSLDPSRFTDTQYF. In DNA, the CDR3 is TGTGCCAGCAGCTTAGATCCATCGAGATTCACAGATACGCAGTATTTT.